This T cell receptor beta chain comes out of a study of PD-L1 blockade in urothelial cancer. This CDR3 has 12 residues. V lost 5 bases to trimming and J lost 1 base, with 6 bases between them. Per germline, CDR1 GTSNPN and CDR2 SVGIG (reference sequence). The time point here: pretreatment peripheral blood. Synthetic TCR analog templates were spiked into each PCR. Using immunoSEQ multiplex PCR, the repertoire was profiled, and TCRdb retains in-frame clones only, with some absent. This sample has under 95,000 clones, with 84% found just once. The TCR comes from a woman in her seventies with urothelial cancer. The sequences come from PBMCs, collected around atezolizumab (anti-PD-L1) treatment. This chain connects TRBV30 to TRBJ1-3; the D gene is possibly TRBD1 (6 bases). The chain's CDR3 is CAWGTSGNTIYF. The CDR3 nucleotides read TGTGCCTGGGGGACATCTGGAAACACCATATATTTT.